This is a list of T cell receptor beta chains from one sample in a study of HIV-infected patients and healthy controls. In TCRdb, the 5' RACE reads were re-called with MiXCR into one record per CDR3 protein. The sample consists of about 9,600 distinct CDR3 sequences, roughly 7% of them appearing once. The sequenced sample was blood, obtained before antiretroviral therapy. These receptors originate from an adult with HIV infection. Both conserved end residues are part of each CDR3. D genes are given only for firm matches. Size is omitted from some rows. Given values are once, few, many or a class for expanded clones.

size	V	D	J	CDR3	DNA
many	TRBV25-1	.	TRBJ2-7	CASSATEWGTLREQYF	TGTGCCAGCAGTGCCACCGAGTGGGGGACCTTGAGGGAGCAGTACTTC
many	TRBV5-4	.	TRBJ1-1	CASSRGLLGNTEAFF	TGTGCCAGCAGCAGGGGTTTGTTGGGGAACACTGAAGCTTTCTTT
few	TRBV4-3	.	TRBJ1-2	CASSQDRAGTYGYTF	TGCGCCAGCAGCCAAGATCGAGCAGGGACCTATGGCTACACCTTC
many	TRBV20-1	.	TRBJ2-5	CSARDKVRGQETQYF	TGCAGTGCTAGAGATAAGGTCCGAGGGCAAGAGACCCAGTACTTC
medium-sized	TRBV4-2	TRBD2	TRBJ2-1	CASSQGAGGYNEQFF	TGTGCCAGCAGCCAAGGGGCGGGGGGGTACAATGAGCAGTTCTTC
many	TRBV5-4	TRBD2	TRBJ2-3	CASSLGASGGAADTQYF	TGTGCCAGCAGCTTGGGTGCTAGCGGGGGGGCTGCGGATACGCAGTATTTT
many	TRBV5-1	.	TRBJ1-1	CASSLEGLSNTEAFF	TGCGCCAGCAGCTTGGAGGGACTTTCGAACACTGAAGCTTTCTTT
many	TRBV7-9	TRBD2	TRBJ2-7	CASRFFGGAYTAYEQYF	TGTGCCAGCCGCTTTTTCGGGGGGGCATACACGGCCTACGAGCAGTACTTC
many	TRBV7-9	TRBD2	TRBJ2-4	CASSFSGGAAKNIQYF	TGTGCCAGCAGCTTTAGCGGGGGGGCCGCCAAAAACATTCAGTACTTC
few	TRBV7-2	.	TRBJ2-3	CASLGIDTQYF	TGTGCCAGCCTGGGGATAGATACGCAGTATTTT
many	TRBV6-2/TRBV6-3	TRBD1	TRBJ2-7	CASSYYAGTGYEQYF	TGTGCCAGCAGTTACTACGCAGGGACAGGCTACGAGCAGTACTTC
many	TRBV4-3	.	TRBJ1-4	CASSQGMRNEKLFF	TGCGCCAGCAGCCAAGGGATGAGGAATGAAAAACTGTTTTTT
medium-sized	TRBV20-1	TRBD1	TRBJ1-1	CSALGQGGMNTEAFF	TGCAGTGCTCTGGGACAGGGGGGAATGAACACTGAAGCTTTCTTT
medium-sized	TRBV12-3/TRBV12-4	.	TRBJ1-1	CASRLREVTEAFF	TGTGCCAGCAGGCTCAGGGAGGTCACTGAAGCTTTCTTT
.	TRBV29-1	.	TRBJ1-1	CSVGKTGMNTEAFF	TGCAGCGTTGGAAAAACAGGAATGAACACTGAAGCTTTCTTT
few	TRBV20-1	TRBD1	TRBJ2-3	CSALQGAKTDTQYF	TGCAGTGCCCTACAGGGGGCAAAAACAGATACGCAGTATTTT
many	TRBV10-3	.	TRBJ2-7	CAISESHNLEDEQYF	TGTGCCATCAGTGAGTCACACAACTTGGAAGACGAGCAGTACTTC
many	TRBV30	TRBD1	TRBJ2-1	CASGQGGYNEQFF	TGTGCCTCCGGACAGGGGGGCTACAATGAGCAGTTCTTC
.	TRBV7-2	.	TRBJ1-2	CASSLDHRVASGYTF	TGTGCCAGCAGCTTAGACCACAGGGTGGCAAGTGGCTACACCTTC
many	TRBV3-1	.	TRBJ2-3	CASSQREADPQYF	TGTGCCAGCAGCCAGAGAGAAGCGGACCCTCAGTATTTT
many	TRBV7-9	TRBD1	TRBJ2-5	CASSDRANGQETQYF	TGTGCCAGCAGTGACAGGGCGAATGGCCAAGAGACCCAGTACTTC
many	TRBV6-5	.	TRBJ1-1	CASSYGRVFTANTEAFF	TGTGCCAGCAGTTACGGGCGAGTGTTTACGGCGAACACTGAAGCTTTCTTT
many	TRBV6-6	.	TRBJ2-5	CASSWDSETQYF	TGTGCCAGCAGTTGGGACTCAGAGACCCAGTACTTC
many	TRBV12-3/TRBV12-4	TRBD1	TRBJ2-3	CASSPGQSTDTQYF	TGTGCCAGCAGCCCGGGACAGAGCACAGATACGCAGTATTTT
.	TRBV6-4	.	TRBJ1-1	CASSENTNTEAFF	TGTGCCAGCAGTGAAAACACGAACACTGAAGCTTTCTTT
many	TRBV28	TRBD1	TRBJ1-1	CASSLWGQGTEAFF	TGTGCCAGCAGTTTATGGGGACAGGGCACTGAAGCTTTCTTT
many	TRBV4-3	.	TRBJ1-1	CASSQDRALRTEAFF	TGCGCCAGCAGCCAAGATCGTGCCCTAAGGACTGAAGCTTTCTTT
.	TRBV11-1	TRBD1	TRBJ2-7	CASSYSGQGYEQYF	TGTGCCAGCAGCTACTCGGGACAGGGCTACGAGCAGTACTTC
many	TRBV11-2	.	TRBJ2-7	CASSLDGGNTYEQYF	TGTGCCAGCAGCCTTGACGGGGGCAACACCTACGAGCAGTACTTC
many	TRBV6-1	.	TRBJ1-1	CASSRPSSFF	TGTGCCAGCAGTCGCCCCTCTTCTTTCTTT
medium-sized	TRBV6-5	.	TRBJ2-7	CASSYGVGIGGYEQYF	TGTGCCAGCAGTTACGGGGTGGGCATTGGGGGATACGAGCAGTACTTC
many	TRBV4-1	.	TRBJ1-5	CASSQFPGGNQPQHF	TGCGCCAGCAGCCAGTTTCCCGGAGGCAATCAGCCCCAGCATTTT
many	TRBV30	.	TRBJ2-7	CAWSVGVSYEQYF	TGTGCCTGGAGTGTCGGCGTTTCCTACGAGCAGTACTTC
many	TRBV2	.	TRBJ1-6	CASSGGAEGDSPLHF	TGTGCCAGCAGTGGGGGGGCTGAAGGGGATTCACCCCTCCACTTT
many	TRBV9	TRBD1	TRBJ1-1	CASSLQGAAEAFF	TGTGCCAGCAGCCTACAGGGGGCTGCTGAAGCTTTCTTT
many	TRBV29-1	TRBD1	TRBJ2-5	CSVGQVGQTQYF	TGCAGCGTAGGACAGGTGGGGCAGACCCAGTACTTC
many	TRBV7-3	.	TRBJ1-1	CASSLAGGPGQRIDQAFF	TGTGCCAGCAGCCTAGCGGGGGGGCCTGGACAGAGAATAGACCAAGCTTTCTTT
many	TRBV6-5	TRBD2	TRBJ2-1	CASSPLTSLNEQFF	TGTGCCAGCAGTCCCCTGACTAGCCTCAATGAGCAGTTCTTC
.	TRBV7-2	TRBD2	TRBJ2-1	CATPGGGAPYNEQFF	TGTGCCACACCCGGCGGGGGGGCCCCCTACAATGAGCAGTTCTTC
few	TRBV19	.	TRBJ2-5	CASSKVGTEETQYF	TGTGCCAGTAGTAAGGTCGGGACTGAAGAGACCCAGTACTTC
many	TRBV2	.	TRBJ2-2	CASTMITAGELFF	TGTGCCAGCACTATGATCACGGCCGGGGAGCTGTTTTTT
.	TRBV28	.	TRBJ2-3	CASSLGVISTDTQYF	TGTGCCAGCAGTTTAGGGGTGATTAGCACAGATACGCAGTATTTT
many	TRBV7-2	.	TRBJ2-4	CASSPRTAIQYF	TGTGCCAGCAGCCCCAGGACTGCTATTCAGTACTTC
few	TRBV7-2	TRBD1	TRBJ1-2	CASSYRQGPNYGYTF	TGTGCCAGCAGCTATAGACAGGGACCTAACTATGGCTACACCTTC
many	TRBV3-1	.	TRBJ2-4	CASSQSGGNIQYF	TGTGCCAGCAGCCAATCCGGGGGAAACATTCAGTACTTC
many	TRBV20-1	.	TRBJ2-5	CSARDQRGLETQYF	TGCAGTGCTAGAGATCAACGGGGTTTGGAGACCCAGTACTTC
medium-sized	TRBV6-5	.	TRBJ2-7	CASSPIGGGLKDEQYF	TGTGCCAGCAGTCCCATTGGTGGGGGCCTGAAGGACGAGCAGTACTTC
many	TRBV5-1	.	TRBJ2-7	CASSYPKGTQYF	TGCGCCAGCAGCTACCCTAAAGGTACGCAGTACTTC
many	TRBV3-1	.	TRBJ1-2	CASSQDPTTLYGYTF	TGTGCCAGCAGCCAAGATCCCACAACCCTCTATGGCTACACCTTC